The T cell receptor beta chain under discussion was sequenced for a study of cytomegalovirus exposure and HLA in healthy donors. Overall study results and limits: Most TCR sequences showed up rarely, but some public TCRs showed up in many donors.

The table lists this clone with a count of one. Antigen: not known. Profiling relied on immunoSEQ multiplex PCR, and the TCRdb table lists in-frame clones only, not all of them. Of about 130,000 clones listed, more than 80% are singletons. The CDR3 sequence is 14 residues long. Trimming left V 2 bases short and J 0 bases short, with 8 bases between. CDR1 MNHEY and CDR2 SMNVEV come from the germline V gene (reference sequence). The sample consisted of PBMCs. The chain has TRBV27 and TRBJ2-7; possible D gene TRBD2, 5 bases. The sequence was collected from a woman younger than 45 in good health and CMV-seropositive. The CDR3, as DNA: TGTGCCAGCAGTTTAAACGGACTCTCCTACGAGCAGTACTTC. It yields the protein CASSLNGLSYEQYF.